This TCR beta chain was identified in a study of T cell changes during pregnancy in multiple sclerosis. Produced via immunoSEQ multiplex PCR; TCRdb's table is partial and in-frame only. The sample shows under 85,000 clones, more than 90% of them seen only once. Trimming took 0 bases from V and 4 from J, leaving 12 bases between them. CDR3 length: 15 residues. Germline CDR1 and CDR2: WNHNN and SYGVQD (reference sequence). The sample in question was CD4+ T cells from peripheral blood mononuclear cells, obtained before pregnancy. V and J are TRBV10-1 and TRBJ1-1; D uncertain. This sequence originates from a female donor with multiple sclerosis, enrolled in a pregnancy study. CDR3 amino acids: CASSESRGWTTEAFF. As DNA, the CDR3 is TGCGCCAGCAGTGAGTCTCGGGGATGGACCACTGAAGCTTTCTTT.